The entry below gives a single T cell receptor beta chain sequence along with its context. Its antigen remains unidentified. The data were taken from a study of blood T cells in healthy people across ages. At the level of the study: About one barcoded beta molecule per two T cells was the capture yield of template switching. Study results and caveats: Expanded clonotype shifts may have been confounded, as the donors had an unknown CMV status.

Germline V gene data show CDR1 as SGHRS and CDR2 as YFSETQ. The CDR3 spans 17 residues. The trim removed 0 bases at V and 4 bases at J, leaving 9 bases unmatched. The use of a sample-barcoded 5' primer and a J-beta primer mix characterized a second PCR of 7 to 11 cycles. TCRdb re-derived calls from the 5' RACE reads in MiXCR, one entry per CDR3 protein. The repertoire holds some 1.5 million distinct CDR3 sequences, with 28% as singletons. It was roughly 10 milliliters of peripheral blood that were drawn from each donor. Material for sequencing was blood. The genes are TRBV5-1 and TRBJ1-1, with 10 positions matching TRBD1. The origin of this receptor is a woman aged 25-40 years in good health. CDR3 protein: CASSLGASGTGVTEAFF. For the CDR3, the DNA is TGCGCCAGCAGCTTGGGCGCTTCCGGGACAGGGGTCACTGAAGCTTTCTTT. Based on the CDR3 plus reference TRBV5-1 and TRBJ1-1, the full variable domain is KAGVTQTPRYLIKTRGQQVTLSCSPISGHRSVSWYQQTPGQGLQFLFEYFSETQRNKGNFPGRFSGRQFSNSRSEMNVSTLELGDSALYLCASSLGASGTGVTEAFFGQGTRLTVV.